This T cell receptor (beta chain) originates from a study of T-cell memory formation after mild COVID-19. This clonotype was seen ten or more times. Germline V gene sequence: CDR1 MNHEY, CDR2 SVGEGT. V lost 5 bases and J 7 bases, leaving 14 bases between the germline ends. This CDR3 spans 13 amino acids. TCRdb re-called the 5' RACE reads through MiXCR, storing one row per CDR3 protein. Of around 510,000 distinct CDR3 sequences listed, about 20% were seen once; the top ten hold roughly 9.1%. The chain links TRBV6-2 or TRBV6-3 to TRBJ1-1; D is ambiguous. The sample consisted of PBMCs or a T cell subset sorted from them (not recorded which). This clonotype was obtained from an adult woman who had mild COVID-19 (a few samples of this study predate the infection). Cell type and time point are not known. The CDR3 coding sequence is TGTGCCAGCAGTCGGACCCTCGGCTTTGAAGCTTTCTTT. It yields the protein CASSRTLGFEAFF.